The clone carrying this TCR beta chain has a count of ten or more. The CDR3 runs 12 residues. Per germline, CDR1 KGHSH and CDR2 LQKENI. Trimming stripped 3 bases from V and 5 bases from J, with 6 bases between. This sample stems from a study of early T cells in non-severe SARS-CoV-2 infection. Study-wide context: Unsorted whole-blood RNA was sequenced in bulk, leaving chains unpaired.

TCRdb fed the 5' RACE reads into MiXCR, producing one record per CDR3 protein. The sample lists 95,000 to 150,000 distinct CDR3 sequences, more than 13% occurring once. Specimen: whole blood. This chain joins TRBV18 and TRBJ2-3; D is uncertain. The clonotype comes from an adult who was a healthcare worker with PCR-confirmed SARS-CoV-2 infection or an uninfected control (not recorded which). The CDR3 reads CASSPAQDTQYF. Written as DNA, the CDR3 is TGTGCCAGCTCACCCGCACAAGATACGCAGTATTTT. Full variable domain (rest looked up from reference TRBV18 and TRBJ2-3): NAGVMQNPRHLVRRRGQEARLRCSPMKGHSHVYWYRQLPEEGLKFMVYLQKENIIDESGMPKERFSAEFPKEGPSILRIQQVVRGDSAAYFCASSPAQDTQYFGPGTRLTVL.